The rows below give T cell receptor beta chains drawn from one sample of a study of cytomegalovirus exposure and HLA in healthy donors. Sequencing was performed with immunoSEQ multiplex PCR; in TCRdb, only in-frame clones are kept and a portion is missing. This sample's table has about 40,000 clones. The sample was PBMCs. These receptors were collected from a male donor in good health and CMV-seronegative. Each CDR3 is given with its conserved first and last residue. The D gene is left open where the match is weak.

CDR3 protein: CAISPTSVGTQYF
CDR3 DNA: TGTGCCATCAGCCCGACTAGCGTGGGGACCCAGTACTTC
D gene: TRBD2
J gene: TRBJ2-5
CDR3 length: 13
V gene: TRBV10-3

CDR3 protein: CASSLGQLYEQYF
CDR3 DNA: TGCGCCAGCAGCTTGGGACAGCTCTACGAGCAGTACTTC
D gene: -
J gene: TRBJ2-7
CDR3 length: 13
V gene: TRBV5-1

CDR3 protein: CASSIDLGSNYGYTF
CDR3 DNA: TGTGCCAGTAGTATAGATCTGGGCAGTAACTATGGCTACACCTTC
D gene: -
J gene: TRBJ1-2
CDR3 length: 15
V gene: TRBV19

CDR3 protein: CASSSGRETKQFF
CDR3 DNA: TGTGCCAGCAGCTCGGGTAGAGAGACCAAGCAGTTCTTC
D gene: -
J gene: TRBJ2-1
CDR3 length: 13
V gene: TRBV7-2

CDR3 protein: CASSPTGTGFNNEQFF
CDR3 DNA: TGCGCCAGCAGCCCAACCGGGACAGGGTTTAACAATGAGCAGTTCTTC
D gene: TRBD1
J gene: TRBJ2-1
CDR3 length: 16
V gene: TRBV5-1

CDR3 protein: CASSQGPSGVGYTF
CDR3 DNA: TGCGCCAGCAGCCAAGGTCCGTCCGGGGTTGGCTACACCTTC
D gene: -
J gene: TRBJ1-2
CDR3 length: 14
V gene: TRBV4-1

CDR3 protein: CASSIPGLAGAVDTQYF
CDR3 DNA: TGCGCCAGCAGCATACCGGGACTAGCGGGGGCTGTAGATACGCAGTATTTT
D gene: TRBD2
J gene: TRBJ2-3
CDR3 length: 17
V gene: TRBV5-1

CDR3 protein: CASSWAGTLDTDTQYF
CDR3 DNA: TGTGCCAGCAGTTGGGCTGGAACATTGGACACAGATACGCAGTATTTT
D gene: -
J gene: TRBJ2-3
CDR3 length: 16
V gene: TRBV6-5

CDR3 protein: CASSEGLNSDTQYF
CDR3 DNA: TGTGCCAGCAGTGAAGGACTTAACTCAGATACGCAGTATTTT
D gene: -
J gene: TRBJ2-3
CDR3 length: 14
V gene: TRBV25-1

CDR3 protein: CASSYPDRSAYEQYF
CDR3 DNA: TGTGCCAGCAGTTACCCTGACAGGAGCGCCTACGAGCAGTACTTC
D gene: -
J gene: TRBJ2-7
CDR3 length: 15
V gene: TRBV6-6

CDR3 protein: CASSPPETRAYEQYF
CDR3 DNA: TGTGCCAGCTCACCACCCGAGACTAGGGCCTACGAGCAGTACTTC
D gene: -
J gene: TRBJ2-7
CDR3 length: 15
V gene: TRBV18

CDR3 protein: CASSLSVNTEAFF
CDR3 DNA: TGTGCCAGCAGCTTGTCTGTGAACACTGAAGCTTTCTTT
D gene: -
J gene: TRBJ1-1
CDR3 length: 13
V gene: TRBV7-3

CDR3 protein: CASSLGEVSPLHF
CDR3 DNA: TGCGCCAGCAGCTTGGGCGAGGTTTCACCCCTCCACTTT
D gene: -
J gene: TRBJ1-6
CDR3 length: 13
V gene: TRBV5-1

CDR3 protein: CAIDSQRGGDGYTF
CDR3 DNA: TGTGCCATCGATTCCCAACGCGGGGGCGATGGCTACACCTTC
D gene: -
J gene: TRBJ1-2
CDR3 length: 14
V gene: TRBV6-6

CDR3 protein: CASSLSPGFGYEQYF
CDR3 DNA: TGCGCCAGCAGCTTGTCACCGGGGTTCGGTTACGAGCAGTACTTC
D gene: -
J gene: TRBJ2-7
CDR3 length: 15
V gene: TRBV5-1

CDR3 protein: CASSLFGASNYGYTF
CDR3 DNA: TGCGCCAGCAGCTTATTCGGTGCGTCTAACTATGGCTACACCTTC
D gene: -
J gene: TRBJ1-2
CDR3 length: 15
V gene: TRBV5-1

CDR3 protein: CASSLPTSGGTDTQYF
CDR3 DNA: TGTGCCAGCAGCTTACCGACTAGCGGGGGGACAGATACGCAGTATTTT
D gene: TRBD2
J gene: TRBJ2-3
CDR3 length: 16
V gene: TRBV7-9

CDR3 protein: CASRQTGGSYNEQFF
CDR3 DNA: TGTGCCAGCAGACAAACAGGGGGATCCTACAATGAGCAGTTCTTC
D gene: TRBD1
J gene: TRBJ2-1
CDR3 length: 15
V gene: TRBV28

CDR3 protein: CASSKVGGGETQYF
CDR3 DNA: TGCGCCAGCAGCAAAGTGGGCGGGGGAGAGACCCAGTACTTC
D gene: TRBD2
J gene: TRBJ2-5
CDR3 length: 14
V gene: TRBV4-1

CDR3 protein: CASRDRVIWGYTF
CDR3 DNA: TGTGCCAGCAGGGACAGGGTAATTTGGGGCTACACCTTC
D gene: TRBD1
J gene: TRBJ1-2
CDR3 length: 13
V gene: TRBV25-1

CDR3 protein: CASSSQGMEPQHF
CDR3 DNA: TGTGCCAGCAGCTCACAGGGGATGGAGCCCCAGCATTTT
D gene: TRBD1
J gene: TRBJ1-5
CDR3 length: 13
V gene: TRBV2

CDR3 protein: CASSPFGSNEKLFF
CDR3 DNA: TGTGCCAGCTCACCATTCGGGTCTAATGAAAAACTGTTTTTT
D gene: -
J gene: TRBJ1-4
CDR3 length: 14
V gene: TRBV18

CDR3 protein: CASSDTGTSNTGELFF
CDR3 DNA: TGTGCCAGCAGCGATACCGGGACATCGAACACCGGGGAGCTGTTTTTT
D gene: -
J gene: TRBJ2-2
CDR3 length: 16
V gene: TRBV9

CDR3 protein: CASKGTDRESVYEQYF
CDR3 DNA: TGCGCCAGCAAAGGGACGGACAGGGAAAGTGTCTACGAGCAGTACTTC
D gene: TRBD1
J gene: TRBJ2-7
CDR3 length: 16
V gene: TRBV23-1

CDR3 protein: CASSQGGRVSQETQYF
CDR3 DNA: TGCGCCAGCAGCCAAGGGGGGAGGGTATCCCAAGAGACCCAGTACTTC
D gene: TRBD2
J gene: TRBJ2-5
CDR3 length: 16
V gene: TRBV4-1

CDR3 protein: CASSQIAGPTYEQYF
CDR3 DNA: TGCGCCAGCAGCCAAATAGCGGGACCAACCTACGAGCAGTACTTC
D gene: TRBD2
J gene: TRBJ2-7
CDR3 length: 15
V gene: TRBV5-1

CDR3 protein: CASSLERGETQYF
CDR3 DNA: TGTGCCAGCAGCTTAGAAAGAGGGGAGACCCAGTACTTC
D gene: -
J gene: TRBJ2-5
CDR3 length: 13
V gene: TRBV11-2

CDR3 protein: CASSGGTGPYEQYF
CDR3 DNA: TGTGCCAGCAGCGGGGGGACAGGGCCGTACGAGCAGTACTTC
D gene: TRBD1
J gene: TRBJ2-7
CDR3 length: 14
V gene: TRBV9

CDR3 protein: CASSGEPGQGTVNEQFF
CDR3 DNA: TGCGCCAGCAGCGGGGAACCGGGACAGGGCACGGTGAATGAGCAGTTCTTC
D gene: TRBD1
J gene: TRBJ2-1
CDR3 length: 17
V gene: TRBV5-1

CDR3 protein: CASSVDSGGHNEQFF
CDR3 DNA: TGTGCCAGCAGCGTAGATAGCGGGGGCCACAATGAGCAGTTCTTC
D gene: TRBD2
J gene: TRBJ2-1
CDR3 length: 15
V gene: TRBV9

CDR3 protein: CASSPPGSAEAFF
CDR3 DNA: TGCGCCAGCAGCCCCCCCGGTAGTGCTGAAGCTTTCTTT
D gene: -
J gene: TRBJ1-1
CDR3 length: 13
V gene: TRBV5-1

CDR3 protein: CSVDSSPSTGELFF
CDR3 DNA: TGCAGCGTTGATAGCTCCCCGAGCACCGGGGAGCTGTTTTTT
D gene: -
J gene: TRBJ2-2
CDR3 length: 14
V gene: TRBV29-1

CDR3 protein: CANTPGQGGGVF
CDR3 DNA: TGTGCCAACACCCCCGGACAGGGCGGCGGGGTCTTC
D gene: TRBD1
J gene: TRBJ1-2
CDR3 length: 12
V gene: TRBV6-1

CDR3 protein: CASRTGQTNQPQHF
CDR3 DNA: TGTGCCAGCAGGACCGGACAGACTAATCAGCCCCAGCATTTT
D gene: -
J gene: TRBJ1-5
CDR3 length: 14
V gene: TRBV6-1

CDR3 protein: CASSSGPVPKNIQYF
CDR3 DNA: TGTGCCAGCAGCAGTGGCCCCGTCCCCAAAAACATTCAGTACTTC
D gene: -
J gene: TRBJ2-4
CDR3 length: 15
V gene: TRBV14

CDR3 protein: CASRLDSGNTEAFF
CDR3 DNA: TGTGCCAGCAGGTTGGACAGCGGGAACACTGAAGCTTTCTTT
D gene: -
J gene: TRBJ1-1
CDR3 length: 14
V gene: TRBV6-5

CDR3 protein: CASSLEQAYGYTF
CDR3 DNA: TGCGCCAGCAGCTTGGAGCAAGCCTATGGCTACACCTTC
D gene: -
J gene: TRBJ1-2
CDR3 length: 13
V gene: TRBV5-1

CDR3 protein: CASSPRGGTEAFF
CDR3 DNA: TGTGCCAGCTCACCGCGGGGTGGAACTGAAGCTTTCTTT
D gene: -
J gene: TRBJ1-1
CDR3 length: 13
V gene: TRBV18

CDR3 protein: CASSVVTRVPRGPQHF
CDR3 DNA: TGTGCCAGCAGTGTGGTGACAAGGGTGCCTCGGGGGCCCCAGCATTTT
D gene: -
J gene: TRBJ1-5
CDR3 length: 16
V gene: TRBV6-1

CDR3 protein: CSVAVRRSTYEQYF
CDR3 DNA: TGCAGCGTTGCGGTTCGGCGGTCAACCTACGAGCAGTACTTC
D gene: -
J gene: TRBJ2-7
CDR3 length: 14
V gene: TRBV29-1

CDR3 protein: CASSLAREENEAFF
CDR3 DNA: TGTGCCAGCAGCTTGGCCAGGGAGGAAAATGAAGCTTTCTTT
D gene: -
J gene: TRBJ1-1
CDR3 length: 14
V gene: TRBV7-9

CDR3 protein: CASSPRGSGVTDTQYF
CDR3 DNA: TGTGCCAGCAGTCCCCGTGGTAGCGGGGTCACAGATACGCAGTATTTT
D gene: TRBD2
J gene: TRBJ2-3
CDR3 length: 16
V gene: TRBV27

CDR3 protein: CASSAYSGANVLTF
CDR3 DNA: TGTGCCAGCAGCGCCTACTCTGGGGCCAACGTCCTGACTTTC
D gene: -
J gene: TRBJ2-6
CDR3 length: 14
V gene: TRBV9

CDR3 protein: CASSMSDTGYNEQFF
CDR3 DNA: TGTGCCAGTAGTATGTCGGATACAGGGTACAATGAGCAGTTCTTC
D gene: -
J gene: TRBJ2-1
CDR3 length: 15
V gene: TRBV19